This paragraph reports one T cell receptor beta chain. The data stem from a study of blood T cell repertoires in COVID-19. Study summary: Samples representing acute and convalescent COVID-19 were sourced from the United States, Italy and Spain. Sources were T cells, B-cell-depleted T cells, or PBMCs; the material itself was cDNA or gDNA.

Germline CDR1 SGHTA, CDR2 FQGTGA. With 2 bases clipped from V and 5 bases from J, the junction kept 10 bases outside the gene matches. This CDR3 contains 16 residues. Authors' methods: Quantification of nucleated cells was approximated via reference gene primer amplification. Clones were read by immunoSEQ multiplex PCR, and TCRdb kept only the in-frame ones, dropping some. V, J and clone size are taken as reported in that table, and D and trimming were inferred from the DNA itself. The table records around 130,000 clones, roughly 86% of them present only once. The chain has TRBV7-3 and TRBJ2-5, with TRBD2 identical over 8 bases. The sequenced sample was peripheral blood. This TCR was recovered from a woman aged 55-70 years with acute or convalescent COVID-19. The DNA for the CDR3 is TGTGCCAGCAGCTTACTTGCGGGAGGAGGTTGGGAGACCCAGTACTTC. This gives the protein CASSLLAGGGWETQYF.